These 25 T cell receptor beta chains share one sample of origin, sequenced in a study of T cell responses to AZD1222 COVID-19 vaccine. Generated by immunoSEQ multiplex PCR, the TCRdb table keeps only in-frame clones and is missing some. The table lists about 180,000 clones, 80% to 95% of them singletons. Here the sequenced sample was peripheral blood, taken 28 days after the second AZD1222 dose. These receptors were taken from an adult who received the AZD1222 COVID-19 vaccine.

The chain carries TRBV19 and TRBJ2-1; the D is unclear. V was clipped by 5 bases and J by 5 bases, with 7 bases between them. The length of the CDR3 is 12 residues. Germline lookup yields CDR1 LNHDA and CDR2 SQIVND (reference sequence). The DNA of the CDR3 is TGTGCCAGTAGTGCCCAAGACAATGAGCAGTTCTTC. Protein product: CASSAQDNEQFF.

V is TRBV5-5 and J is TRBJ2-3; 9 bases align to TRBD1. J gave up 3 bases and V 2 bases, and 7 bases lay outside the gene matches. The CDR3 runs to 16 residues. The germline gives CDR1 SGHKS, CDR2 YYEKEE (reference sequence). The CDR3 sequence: CASSLQGALGTDTQYF. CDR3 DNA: TGTGCCAGCAGCTTACAGGGGGCGCTGGGTACAGATACGCAGTATTTT.

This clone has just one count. CDR3 sequence reads: CASSYSGVILDSPLHF. In nucleotides, the CDR3 is TGTGCCAGCAGTTACTCGGGCGTGATACTTGATTCACCCCTCCACTTT. The chain links TRBV6-5 to TRBJ1-6, with D unresolved. Germline-derived CDR1 and CDR2 are MNHEY and SVGAGI. V was shortened by 0 bases and J by 8 bases, with 14 bases between the two germline ends. The CDR3 runs 16 residues.

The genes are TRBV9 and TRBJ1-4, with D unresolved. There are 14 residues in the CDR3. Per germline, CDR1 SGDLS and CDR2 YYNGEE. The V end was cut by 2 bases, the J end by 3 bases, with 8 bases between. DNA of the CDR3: TGTGCCAGCAGCGTCTCCCCCGCTAATGAAAAACTGTTTTTT. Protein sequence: CASSVSPANEKLFF.

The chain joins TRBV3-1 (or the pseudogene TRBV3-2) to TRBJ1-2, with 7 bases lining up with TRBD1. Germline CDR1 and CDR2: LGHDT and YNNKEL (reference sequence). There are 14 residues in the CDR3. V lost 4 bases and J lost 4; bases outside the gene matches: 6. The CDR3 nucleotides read TGTGCCAGCAGCCCGAGAGGGGGCACCTATGGCTACACCTTC. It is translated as CASSPRGGTYGYTF.

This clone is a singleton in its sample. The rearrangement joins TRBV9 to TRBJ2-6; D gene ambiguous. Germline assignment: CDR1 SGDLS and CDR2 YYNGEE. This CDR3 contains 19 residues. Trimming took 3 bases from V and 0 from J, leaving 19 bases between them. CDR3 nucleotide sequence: TGTGCCAGCAGCGCCTCGGATGTCCAGGCTATCTCTGGGGCCAACGTCCTGACTTTC. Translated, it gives CASSASDVQAISGANVLTF.

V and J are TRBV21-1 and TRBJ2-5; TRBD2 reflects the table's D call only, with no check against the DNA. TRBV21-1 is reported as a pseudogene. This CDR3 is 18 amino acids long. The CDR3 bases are TGTGCCAGCAGCAAAAATTCTCGGCGTGAGGTCGGCGGGGAGACCCAGTACTTC. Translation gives CASSKNSRREVGGETQYF.

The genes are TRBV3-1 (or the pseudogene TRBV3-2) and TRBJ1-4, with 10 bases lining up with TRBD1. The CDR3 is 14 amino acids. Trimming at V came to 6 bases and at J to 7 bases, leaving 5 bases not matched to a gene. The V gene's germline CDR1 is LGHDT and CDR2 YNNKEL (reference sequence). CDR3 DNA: TGTGCCAGCAGGGCCCGGGACAGGGGTGAAAAACTGTTTTTT. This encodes CASRARDRGEKLFF.

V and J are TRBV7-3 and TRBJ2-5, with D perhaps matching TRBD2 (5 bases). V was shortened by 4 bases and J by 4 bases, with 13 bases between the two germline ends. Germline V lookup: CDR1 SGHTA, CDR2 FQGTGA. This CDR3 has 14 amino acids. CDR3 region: CASSSRGPGETQYF. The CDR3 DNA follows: TGTGCCAGCAGCTCGAGAGGGCCTGGAGAGACCCAGTACTTC. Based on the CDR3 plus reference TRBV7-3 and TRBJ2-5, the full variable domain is GAGVSQTPSNKVTEKGKYVELRCDPISGHTALYWYRQSLGQGPEFLIYFQGTGAADDSGLPNDRFFAVRPEGSVSTLKIQRTERGDSAVYLCASSSRGPGETQYFGPGTRLLVL.

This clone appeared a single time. In DNA, the CDR3 is TGTGCCAGCAGGCTTGACAGGGGGTTTTCCTACGAGCAGTACTTC. Translating gives CASRLDRGFSYEQYF. The chain combines TRBV2 with TRBJ2-7, with TRBD1 identical over 9 bases. The trim removed 6 bases at V and 1 base at J, leaving 7 bases unmatched. The CDR3 runs to 15 residues. Germline lookup yields CDR1 SNHLY and CDR2 FYNNEI.

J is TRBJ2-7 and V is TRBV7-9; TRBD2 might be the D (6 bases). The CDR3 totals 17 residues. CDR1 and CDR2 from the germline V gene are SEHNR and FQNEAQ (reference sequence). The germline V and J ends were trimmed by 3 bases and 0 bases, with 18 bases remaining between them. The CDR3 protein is CASSFTWESGDSYEQYF. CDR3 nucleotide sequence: TGTGCCAGCAGCTTTACTTGGGAGTCGGGAGACTCCTACGAGCAGTACTTC.

CDR3 protein: CASSYTDRVSEQYF. In DNA form, the CDR3 reads TGTGCCAGCAGTTACACCGACAGGGTTAGCGAGCAGTACTTC. The V and J genes are TRBV6-2 or TRBV6-3 and TRBJ2-7; 7 positions match TRBD1. In germline, CDR1 is MNHEY, CDR2 SVGEGT. The CDR3 spans 14 residues. V lost 2 bases, J lost 6 bases, and 7 bases stayed unmatched.

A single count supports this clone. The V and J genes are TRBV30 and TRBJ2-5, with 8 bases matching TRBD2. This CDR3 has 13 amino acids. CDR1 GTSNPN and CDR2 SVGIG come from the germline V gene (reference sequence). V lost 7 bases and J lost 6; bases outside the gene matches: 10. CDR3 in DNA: TGTGCCTTCGATTCGGGAGGGGGAAAGACCCAGTACTTC. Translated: CAFDSGGGKTQYF.

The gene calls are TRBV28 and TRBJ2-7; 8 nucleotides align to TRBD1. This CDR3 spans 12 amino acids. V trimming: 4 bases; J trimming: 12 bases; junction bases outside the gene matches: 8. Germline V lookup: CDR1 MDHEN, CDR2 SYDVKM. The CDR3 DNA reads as TGTGCCAGCAGTTCGCCAGGACAGGGACGGTACTTC. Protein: CASSSPGQGRYF.

The CDR3 is CASSPRDRVTYGYTF. CDR3 sequence (DNA): TGTGCCAGCTCTCCCCGGGACAGGGTCACCTATGGCTACACCTTC. V usage is TRBV18 and J usage is TRBJ1-2, with 9 positions matching TRBD1. V was pared by 6 bases and J by 4 bases, with 9 bases of the junction left unmatched. The CDR3 is made up of 15 amino acids. Germline V gives CDR1 KGHSH, CDR2 LQKENI. Full variable domain (outside the CDR3, taken from reference TRBV18 and TRBJ1-2): NAGVMQNPRHLVRRRGQEARLRCSPMKGHSHVYWYRQLPEEGLKFMVYLQKENIIDESGMPKERFSAEFPKEGPSILRIQQVVRGDSAAYFCASSPRDRVTYGYTFGSGTRLTVV.

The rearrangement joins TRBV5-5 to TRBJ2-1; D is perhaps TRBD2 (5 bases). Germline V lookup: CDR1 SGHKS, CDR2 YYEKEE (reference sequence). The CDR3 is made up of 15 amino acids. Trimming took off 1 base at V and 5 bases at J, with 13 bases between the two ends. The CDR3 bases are TGTGCCAGCAGCTTGAGCACTGCGGGTGACAATGAGCAGTTCTTC. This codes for CASSLSTAGDNEQFF.

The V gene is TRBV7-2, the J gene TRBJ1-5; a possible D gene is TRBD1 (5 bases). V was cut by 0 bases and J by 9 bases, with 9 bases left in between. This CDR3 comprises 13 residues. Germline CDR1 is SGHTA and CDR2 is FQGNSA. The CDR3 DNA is TGTGCCAGCAGCTTAGCTGGGACCCCGCCCCAGCATTTT. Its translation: CASSLAGTPPQHF.

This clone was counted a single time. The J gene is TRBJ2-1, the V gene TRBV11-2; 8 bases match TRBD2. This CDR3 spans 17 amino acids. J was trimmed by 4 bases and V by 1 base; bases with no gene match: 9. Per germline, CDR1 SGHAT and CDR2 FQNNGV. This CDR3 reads CASSLGGGSGKYNEQFF. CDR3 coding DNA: TGTGCCAGCAGCTTAGGGGGGGGTAGCGGGAAGTACAATGAGCAGTTCTTC.

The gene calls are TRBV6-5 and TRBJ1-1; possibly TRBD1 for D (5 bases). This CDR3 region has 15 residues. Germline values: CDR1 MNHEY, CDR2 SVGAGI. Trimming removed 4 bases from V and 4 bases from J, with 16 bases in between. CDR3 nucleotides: TGTGCCAGCAGTTCCACCGACGGGGCGGGCACTGAAGCTTTCTTT. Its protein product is CASSSTDGAGTEAFF.

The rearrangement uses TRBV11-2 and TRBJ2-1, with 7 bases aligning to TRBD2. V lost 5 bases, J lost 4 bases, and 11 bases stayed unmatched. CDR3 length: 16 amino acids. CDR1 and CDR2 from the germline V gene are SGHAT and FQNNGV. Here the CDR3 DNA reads TGTGCCAGCAGCGTTATGGCCGGGGGAGGGTACAATGAGCAGTTCTTC. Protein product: CASSVMAGGGYNEQFF.

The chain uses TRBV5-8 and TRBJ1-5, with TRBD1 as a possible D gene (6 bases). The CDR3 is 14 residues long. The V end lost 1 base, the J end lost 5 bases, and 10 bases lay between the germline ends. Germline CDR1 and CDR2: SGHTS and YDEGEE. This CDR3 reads CASSLRGGDQPQHF. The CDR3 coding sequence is TGTGCCAGCAGCTTGAGGGGGGGGGATCAGCCCCAGCATTTT.

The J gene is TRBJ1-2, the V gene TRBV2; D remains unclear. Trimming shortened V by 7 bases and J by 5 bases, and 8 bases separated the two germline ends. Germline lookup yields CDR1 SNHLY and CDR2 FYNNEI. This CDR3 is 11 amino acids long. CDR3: CASIRFYGYTF. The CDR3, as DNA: TGTGCCAGCATACGGTTTTATGGCTACACCTTC.

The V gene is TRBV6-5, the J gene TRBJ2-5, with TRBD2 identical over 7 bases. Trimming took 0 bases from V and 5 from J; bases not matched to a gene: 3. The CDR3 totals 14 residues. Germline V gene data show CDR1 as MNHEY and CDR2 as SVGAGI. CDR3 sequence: CASSYSGLGETQYF. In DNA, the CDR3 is TGTGCCAGCAGTTACTCAGGACTAGGGGAGACCCAGTACTTC.

As DNA, the CDR3 is TGTGCCAGCAGTGAAACGGCCGGCTCTGGGCCCCTCCACTTT. Amino acid sequence: CASSETAGSGPLHF. This chain joins TRBV2 and TRBJ1-6; D not resolved. Trimming pared 2 bases from V and 13 bases from J, leaving 15 bases between. Per germline, CDR1 SNHLY and CDR2 FYNNEI. This CDR3 is built from 14 residues.

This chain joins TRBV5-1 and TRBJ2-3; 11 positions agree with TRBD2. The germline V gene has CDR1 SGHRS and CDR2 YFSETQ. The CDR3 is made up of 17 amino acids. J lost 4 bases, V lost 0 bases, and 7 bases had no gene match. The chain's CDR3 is CASSLALAGGGADTQYF. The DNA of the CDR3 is TGCGCCAGCAGCTTGGCGCTAGCGGGGGGAGGGGCAGATACGCAGTATTTT.